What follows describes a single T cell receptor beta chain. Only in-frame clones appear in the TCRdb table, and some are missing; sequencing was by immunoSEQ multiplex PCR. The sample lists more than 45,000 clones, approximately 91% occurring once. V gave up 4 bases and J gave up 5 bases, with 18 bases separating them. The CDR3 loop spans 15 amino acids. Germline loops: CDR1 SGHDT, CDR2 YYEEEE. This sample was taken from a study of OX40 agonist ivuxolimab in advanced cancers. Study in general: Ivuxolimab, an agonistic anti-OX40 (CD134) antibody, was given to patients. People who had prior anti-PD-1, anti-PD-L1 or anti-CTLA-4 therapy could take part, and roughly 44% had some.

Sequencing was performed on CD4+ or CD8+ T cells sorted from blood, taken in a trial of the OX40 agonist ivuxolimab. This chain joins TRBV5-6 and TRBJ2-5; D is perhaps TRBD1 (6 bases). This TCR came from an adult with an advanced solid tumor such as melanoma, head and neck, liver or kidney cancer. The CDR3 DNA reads TGTGCCAGCAGCCCGGGACACTTCGGGTGGGAGACCCAGTACTTC. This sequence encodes CASSPGHFGWETQYF.